This T cell receptor beta chain was observed in a study of T cell responses to AZD1222 COVID-19 vaccine. At the level of the study: It was second doses at about 4 or about 12 weeks that were pooled. General study findings and limits: Once two AZD1222 doses were given, Spike-specific TCR breadth and depth went up. Mapped onto spike, vaccine-associated CD4 TCRs spanned it and were dominant at 160-218 and 743-854. Nearly half of spike-specific TCRs reportedly target unmutated variant regions.

Some clones are missing from TCRdb's copy, which holds only in-frame ones; the method was immunoSEQ multiplex PCR. The table records 180,000 or so clones, roughly 93% of them present only once. Turning to this clone: Its target is not known.

The CDR3 is 13 amino acids. The ends were cut back, 3 bases at V and 2 bases at J, with 7 bases in the middle. CDR1 is SGDLS and CDR2 is YYNGEE in the germline V gene. This clonotype was sampled from an adult in good health. The starting material was peripheral blood, obtained on day 0 of AZD1222 vaccination. The chain is built from TRBV9 and TRBJ2-3; D not resolved. The CDR3 reads CASSDPDTDTQYF. DNA of the CDR3: TGTGCCAGCAGCGACCCAGACACAGATACGCAGTATTTT.